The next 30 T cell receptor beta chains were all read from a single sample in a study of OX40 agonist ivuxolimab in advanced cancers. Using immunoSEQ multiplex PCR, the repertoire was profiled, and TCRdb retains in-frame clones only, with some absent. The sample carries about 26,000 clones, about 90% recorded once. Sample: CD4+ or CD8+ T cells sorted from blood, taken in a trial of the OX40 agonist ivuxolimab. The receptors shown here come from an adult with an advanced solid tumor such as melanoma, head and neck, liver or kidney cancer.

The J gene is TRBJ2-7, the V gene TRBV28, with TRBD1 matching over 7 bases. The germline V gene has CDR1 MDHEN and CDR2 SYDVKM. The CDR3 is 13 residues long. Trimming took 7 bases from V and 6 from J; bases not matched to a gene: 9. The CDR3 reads CASKGASFSEQYF. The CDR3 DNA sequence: TGTGCCAGCAAGGGGGCGTCTTTCTCCGAGCAGTACTTC.

DNA of the CDR3: TGTGCCAGCAGCCCCTCCGTGTCGGAGACCCAGTACTTC. As protein: CASSPSVSETQYF. The V gene is TRBV7-7, the J gene TRBJ2-5; D gene ambiguous. Trimming shortened V by 5 bases and J by 5 bases, and 12 bases separated the two germline ends. The CDR3 runs to 13 residues. CDR1 is SSHAT, CDR2 FNYEAQ, per germline (reference sequence).

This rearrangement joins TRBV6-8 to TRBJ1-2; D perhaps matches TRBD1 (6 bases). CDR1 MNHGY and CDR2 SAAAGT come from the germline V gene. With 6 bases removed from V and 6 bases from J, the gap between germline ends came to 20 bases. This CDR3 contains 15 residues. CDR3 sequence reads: CASSPKGGENNGYTF. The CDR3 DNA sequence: TGTGCCAGCAGCCCGAAGGGGGGGGAGAATAATGGCTACACCTTC.

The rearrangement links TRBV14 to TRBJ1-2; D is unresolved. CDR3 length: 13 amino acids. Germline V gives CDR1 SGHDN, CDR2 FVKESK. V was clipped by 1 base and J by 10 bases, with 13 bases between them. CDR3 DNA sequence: TGTGCCAGCAGCCAAGTGATATTGGCTAACTACACCTTC. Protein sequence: CASSQVILANYTF. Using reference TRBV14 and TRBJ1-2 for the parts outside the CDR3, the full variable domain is EAGVTQFPSHSVIEKGQTVTLRCDPISGHDNLYWYRRVMGKEIKFLLHFVKESKQDESGMPNNRFLAERTGGTYSTLKVQPAELEDSGVYFCASSQVILANYTFGSGTRLTVV.

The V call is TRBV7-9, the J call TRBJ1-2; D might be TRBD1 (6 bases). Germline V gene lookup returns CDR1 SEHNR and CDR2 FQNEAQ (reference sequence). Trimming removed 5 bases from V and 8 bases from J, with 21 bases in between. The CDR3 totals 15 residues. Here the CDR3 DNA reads TGTGCCAGCAGCCCACCGACAGGACCGTCTATGGGCTACACCTTC. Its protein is CASSPPTGPSMGYTF.

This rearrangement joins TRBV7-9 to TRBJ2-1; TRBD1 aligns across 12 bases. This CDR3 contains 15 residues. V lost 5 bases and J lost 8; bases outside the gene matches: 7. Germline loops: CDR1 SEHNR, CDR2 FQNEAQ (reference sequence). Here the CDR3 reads CASSHRDRGRDEQFF. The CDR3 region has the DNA TGTGCCAGCAGCCACCGGGACAGGGGGCGTGATGAGCAGTTCTTC.

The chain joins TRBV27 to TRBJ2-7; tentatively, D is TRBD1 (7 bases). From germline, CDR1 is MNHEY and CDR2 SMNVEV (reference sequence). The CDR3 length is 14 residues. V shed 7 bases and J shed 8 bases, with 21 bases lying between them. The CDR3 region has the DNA TGTGCCAGCACCTCCCGACAGGGACTTAGAAAGCAGTACTTC. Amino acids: CASTSRQGLRKQYF.

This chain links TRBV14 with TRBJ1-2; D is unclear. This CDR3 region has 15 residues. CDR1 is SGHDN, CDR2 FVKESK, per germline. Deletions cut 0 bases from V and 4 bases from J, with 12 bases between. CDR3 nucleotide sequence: TGTGCCAGCAGCCAAGAGGTACCACTCTCCTATGGCTACACCTTC. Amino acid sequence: CASSQEVPLSYGYTF.

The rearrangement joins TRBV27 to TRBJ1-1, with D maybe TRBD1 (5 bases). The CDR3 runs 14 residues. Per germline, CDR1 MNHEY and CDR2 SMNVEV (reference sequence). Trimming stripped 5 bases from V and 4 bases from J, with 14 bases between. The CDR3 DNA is TGTGCCAGCAGTGCGGGGGAAAGGGTCACTGAAGCTTTCTTT. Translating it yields CASSAGERVTEAFF.

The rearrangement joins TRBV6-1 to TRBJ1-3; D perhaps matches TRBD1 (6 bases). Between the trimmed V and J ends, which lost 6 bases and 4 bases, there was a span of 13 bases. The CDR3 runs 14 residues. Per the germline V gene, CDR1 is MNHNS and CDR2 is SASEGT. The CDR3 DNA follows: TGTGCCAGCAGATTCCGGGACACGGGAAACACCATATATTTT. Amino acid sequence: CASRFRDTGNTIYF.

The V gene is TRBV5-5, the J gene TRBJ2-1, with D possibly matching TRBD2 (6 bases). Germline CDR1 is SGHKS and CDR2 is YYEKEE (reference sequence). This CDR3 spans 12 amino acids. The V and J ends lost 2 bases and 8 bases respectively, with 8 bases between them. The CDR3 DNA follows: TGTGCCAGCAGCTTTCCGGGAGATGAGCAGTTCTTC. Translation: CASSFPGDEQFF.

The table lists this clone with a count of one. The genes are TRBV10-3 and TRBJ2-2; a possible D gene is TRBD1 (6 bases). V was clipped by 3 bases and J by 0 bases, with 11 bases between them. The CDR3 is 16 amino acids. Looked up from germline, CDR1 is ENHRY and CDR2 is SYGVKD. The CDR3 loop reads CAISDPGTPNTGELFF. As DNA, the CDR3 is TGTGCCATCAGTGATCCCGGGACACCGAACACCGGGGAGCTGTTTTTT.

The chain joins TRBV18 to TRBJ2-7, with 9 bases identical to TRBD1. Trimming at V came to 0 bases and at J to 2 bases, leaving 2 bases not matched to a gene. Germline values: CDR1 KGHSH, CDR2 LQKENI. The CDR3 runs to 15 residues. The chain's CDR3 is CASSPPGTGTYEQYF. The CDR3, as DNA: TGTGCCAGCTCACCACCAGGGACAGGGACCTACGAGCAGTACTTC.

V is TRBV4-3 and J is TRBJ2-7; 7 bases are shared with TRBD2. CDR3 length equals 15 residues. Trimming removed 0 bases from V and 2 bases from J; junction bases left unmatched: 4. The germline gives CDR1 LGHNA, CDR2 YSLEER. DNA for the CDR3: TGCGCCAGCAGCCAAGAGGGAGGGCTAACCTACGAGCAGTACTTC. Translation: CASSQEGGLTYEQYF.

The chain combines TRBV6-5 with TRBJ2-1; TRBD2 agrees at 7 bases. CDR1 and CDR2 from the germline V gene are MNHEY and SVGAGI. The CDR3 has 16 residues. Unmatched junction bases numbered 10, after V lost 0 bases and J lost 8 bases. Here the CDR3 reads CASSYSRVGAGHEQFF. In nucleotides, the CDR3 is TGTGCCAGCAGTTACTCAAGGGTAGGAGCGGGGCATGAGCAGTTCTTC.

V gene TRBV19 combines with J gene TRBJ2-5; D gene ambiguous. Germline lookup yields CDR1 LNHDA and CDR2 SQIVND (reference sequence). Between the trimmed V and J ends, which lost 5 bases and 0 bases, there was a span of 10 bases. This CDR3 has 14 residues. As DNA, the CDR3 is TGTGCCAGTAGTCCTAGGACGGACCAAGAGACCCAGTACTTC. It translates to CASSPRTDQETQYF.

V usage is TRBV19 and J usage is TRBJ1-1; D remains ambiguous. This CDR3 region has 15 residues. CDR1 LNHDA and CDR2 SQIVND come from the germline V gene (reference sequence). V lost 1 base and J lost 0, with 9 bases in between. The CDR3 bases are TGTGCCAGTAGTATAGGATTCGGGATGAACACTGAAGCTTTCTTT. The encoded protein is CASSIGFGMNTEAFF.

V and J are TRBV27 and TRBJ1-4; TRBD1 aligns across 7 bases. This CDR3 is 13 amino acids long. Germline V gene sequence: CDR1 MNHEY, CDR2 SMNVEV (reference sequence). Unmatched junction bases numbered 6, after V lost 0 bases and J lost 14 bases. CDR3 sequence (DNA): TGTGCCAGCAGTTTATCAAGGGGGCAGGGGCTGTTTTTT. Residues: CASSLSRGQGLFF.

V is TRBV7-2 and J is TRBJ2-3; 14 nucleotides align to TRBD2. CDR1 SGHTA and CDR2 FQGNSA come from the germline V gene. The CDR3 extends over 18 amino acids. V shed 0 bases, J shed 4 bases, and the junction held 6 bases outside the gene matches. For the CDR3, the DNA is TGTGCCAGCAGCTTAGCTGCGGGACTAGCGGGGGAGGCAGATACGCAGTATTTT. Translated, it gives CASSLAAGLAGEADTQYF.

DNA for the CDR3: TGTGCCAGCAGTTATCACGACAGGGTCCAAGAGACCCAGTACTTC. It translates to CASSYHDRVQETQYF. The J gene is TRBJ2-5, the V gene TRBV5-5, with TRBD1 matching 7 bases. V dropped 5 bases and J dropped 1; count of bases not matched to a gene: 8. This CDR3 comprises 15 residues. The germline V gene has CDR1 SGHKS and CDR2 YYEKEE (reference sequence).

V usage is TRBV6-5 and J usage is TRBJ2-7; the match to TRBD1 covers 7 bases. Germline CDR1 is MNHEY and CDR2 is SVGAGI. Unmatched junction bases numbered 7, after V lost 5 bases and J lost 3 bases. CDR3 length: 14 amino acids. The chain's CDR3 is CASSHRDSSYEQYF. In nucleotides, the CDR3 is TGTGCCAGCAGTCACCGGGACAGCAGCTACGAGCAGTACTTC.

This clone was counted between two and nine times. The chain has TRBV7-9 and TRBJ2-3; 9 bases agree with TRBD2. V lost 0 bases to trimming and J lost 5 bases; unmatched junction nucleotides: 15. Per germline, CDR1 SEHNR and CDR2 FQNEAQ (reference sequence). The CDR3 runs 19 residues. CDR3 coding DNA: TGTGCCAGCAGCTTAGCGCTAATCTGGGCTAGCGGGGATGGAGATACGCAGTATTTT. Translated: CASSLALIWASGDGDTQYF.

As DNA, the CDR3 is TGTGCCAGCAGCCAAGACAGAGGAAACTATGGCTACACCTTC. Amino acids: CASSQDRGNYGYTF. V usage is TRBV14 and J usage is TRBJ1-2; D is ambiguous. Trimming took off 0 bases at V and 2 bases at J, with 7 bases between the two ends. The CDR3 contains 14 residues. Germline CDR1 is SGHDN and CDR2 is FVKESK.

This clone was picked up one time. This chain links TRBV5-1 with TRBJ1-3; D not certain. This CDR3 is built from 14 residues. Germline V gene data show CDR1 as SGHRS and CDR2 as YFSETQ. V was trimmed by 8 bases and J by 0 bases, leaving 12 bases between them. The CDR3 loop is CASSQWPSGNTIYF. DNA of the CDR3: TGCGCCAGTTCCCAGTGGCCCTCTGGAAACACCATATATTTT. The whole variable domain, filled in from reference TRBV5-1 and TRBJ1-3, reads KAGVTQTPRYLIKTRGQQVTLSCSPISGHRSVSWYQQTPGQGLQFLFEYFSETQRNKGNFPGRFSGRQFSNSRSEMNVSTLELGDSALYLCASSQWPSGNTIYFGEGSWLTVV.

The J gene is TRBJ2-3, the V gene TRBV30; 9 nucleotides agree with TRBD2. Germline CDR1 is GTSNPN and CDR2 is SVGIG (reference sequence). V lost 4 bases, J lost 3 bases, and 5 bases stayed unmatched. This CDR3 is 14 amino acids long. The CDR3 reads CAWIQSGRTDTQYF. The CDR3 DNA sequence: TGTGCCTGGATTCAGAGCGGGAGGACAGATACGCAGTATTTT.

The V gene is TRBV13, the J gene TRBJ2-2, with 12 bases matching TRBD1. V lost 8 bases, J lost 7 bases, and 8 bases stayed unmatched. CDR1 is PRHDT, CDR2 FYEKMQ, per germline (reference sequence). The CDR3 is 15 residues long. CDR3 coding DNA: TGTGCCAGCGGAACCGGGACAGGGGGCGTCGGGGAGCTGTTTTTT. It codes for CASGTGTGGVGELFF. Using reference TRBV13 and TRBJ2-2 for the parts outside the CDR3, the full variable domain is AAGVIQSPRHLIKEKRETATLKCYPIPRHDTVYWYQQGPGQDPQFLISFYEKMQSDKGSIPDRFSAQQFSDYHSELNMSSLELGDSALYFCASGTGTGGVGELFFGEGSRLTVL.

CDR3 amino acids: CASSPAAGTSEQYF. CDR3 bases: TGTGCCAGCAGCCCTGCGGCAGGGACTAGCGAGCAGTACTTC. V usage is TRBV2 and J usage is TRBJ2-7; 8 bases align to TRBD2. CDR1 and CDR2 from the germline V gene are SNHLY and FYNNEI. This CDR3 has 14 amino acids. With V trimmed by 6 bases and J by 6 bases, 10 bases remained unmatched.

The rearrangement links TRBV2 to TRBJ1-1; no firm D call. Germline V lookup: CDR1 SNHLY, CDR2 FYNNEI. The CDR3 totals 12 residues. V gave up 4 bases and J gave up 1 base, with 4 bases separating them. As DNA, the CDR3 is TGTGCCAGCAGTGCCGGGAACACTGAAGCTTTCTTT. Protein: CASSAGNTEAFF. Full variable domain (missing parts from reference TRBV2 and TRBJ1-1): EPEVTQTPSHQVTQMGQEVILRCVPISNHLYFYWYRQILGQKVEFLVSFYNNEISEKSEIFDDQFSVERPDGSNFTLKIRSTKLEDSAMYFCASSAGNTEAFFGQGTRLTVV.

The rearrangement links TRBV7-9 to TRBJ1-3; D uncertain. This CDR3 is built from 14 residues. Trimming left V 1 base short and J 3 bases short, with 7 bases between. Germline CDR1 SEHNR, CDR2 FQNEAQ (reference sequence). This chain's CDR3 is CASSLEAHGNTIYF. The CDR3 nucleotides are TGTGCCAGCAGCTTAGAAGCACATGGAAACACCATATATTTT.

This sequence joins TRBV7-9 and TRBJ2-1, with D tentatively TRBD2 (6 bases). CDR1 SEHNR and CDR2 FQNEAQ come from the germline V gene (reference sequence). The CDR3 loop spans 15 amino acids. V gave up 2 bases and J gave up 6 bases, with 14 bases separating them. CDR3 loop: CASSLSTSFSNEQFF. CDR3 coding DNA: TGTGCCAGCAGCTTATCGACTAGTTTTTCCAATGAGCAGTTCTTC.